The 26 T cell receptor beta chains below come from one sample, sequenced in a study of blood T cells in healthy people across ages. A sample-barcoded 5' primer and a J-beta primer mix were used in a second PCR of roughly 7 to 12 cycles. In TCRdb, the 5' RACE reads were re-called with MiXCR into one record per CDR3 protein. The sample includes about 940,000 distinct CDR3 sequences, approximately 49% of them seen just once. The sequencing input was blood. The origin of the receptors is a man younger than 40 in good health.

This clonotype has more than one count but fewer than ten. The gene calls are TRBV10-3 and TRBJ2-3; 16 bases fit TRBD2. The V gene end was trimmed by 5 bases and the J gene end by 2 bases; junction bases not matched to a gene: 10. The CDR3 sequence is 19 residues long. Germline CDR1 ENHRY, CDR2 SYGVKD. CDR3 sequence reads: CAISPRGTSGGADTDTQYF. The CDR3 DNA reads as TGTGCCATCAGTCCTAGAGGGACTAGCGGGGGGGCCGACACAGATACGCAGTATTTT.

This clonotype has a handful of counts. The chain is built from TRBV27 and TRBJ1-4; 9 positions match TRBD1. Germline CDR1 MNHEY, CDR2 SMNVEV (reference sequence). There are 14 residues in the CDR3. V trimming: 5 bases; J trimming: 8 bases; junction bases outside the gene matches: 6. The CDR3 sequence is CASSQQGAGEKLFF. DNA of the CDR3: TGTGCCAGCAGTCAACAGGGGGCAGGGGAAAAACTGTTTTTT.

In regard to this clonotype: Germline is not matched at one junction end, which may reflect a read error. The CDR3 nucleotides are TGTGCCAGCAGCGAGGACGCAGATACGGAGTATTTT. Protein product: CASSEDADTEYF. The chain has TRBV12-3 or TRBV12-4 and TRBJ2-3; unclear D gene. CDR3 size: 12 residues.

The chain carries TRBV7-9 and TRBJ2-5; no firm D call. Germline-derived CDR1 and CDR2 are SEHNR and FQNEAQ (reference sequence). The V end was cut by 3 bases, the J end by 13 bases, with 12 bases between. This CDR3 spans 11 amino acids. The CDR3 DNA sequence: TGTGCCAGCAGCTTCCAGGACCAACGGTACTTC. Its protein is CASSFQDQRYF.

The chain is built from TRBV14 and TRBJ1-4; D gene unclear. This CDR3 has 16 amino acids. The germline V and J ends were trimmed by 4 bases and 5 bases, with 17 bases remaining between them. CDR1 is SGHDN and CDR2 is FVKESK in the germline V gene. CDR3 sequence: CASSPGAALRNEKLFF. As DNA, the CDR3 is TGTGCCAGCAGCCCGGGCGCGGCATTGAGGAATGAAAAACTGTTTTTT. Supplemented by reference TRBV14 and TRBJ1-4, the full variable domain reads EAGVTQFPSHSVIEKGQTVTLRCDPISGHDNLYWYRRVMGKEIKFLLHFVKESKQDESGMPNNRFLAERTGGTYSTLKVQPAELEDSGVYFCASSPGAALRNEKLFFGSGTQLSVL.

This clonotype appeared a single time. Sequence at one end of the junction differs from germline and may be a read error. The rearrangement joins TRBV29-1 to TRBJ2-4, with a tentative D call TRBD2 (7 bases). CDR3 length: 13 amino acids. Germline values: CDR1 SQVTM, CDR2 ANQGSEA. The CDR3, as DNA: TGCAGCGGGGGGGGACGGGACAAAAACATTCAGTGCTTC. Encoded protein: CSGGGRDKNIQCF.

In this sample, this clonotype turned up a few times. This chain connects TRBV27 to TRBJ2-7, with TRBD1 identical over 8 bases. Trimming at V came to 9 bases and at J to 4 bases, leaving 8 bases not matched to a gene. CDR1 is MNHEY and CDR2 is SMNVEV in the germline V gene (reference sequence). This CDR3 is 13 amino acids long. CDR3 sequence: CARTRTGKYEQYF. The CDR3, as DNA: TGTGCCAGGACACGGACAGGGAAATACGAGCAGTACTTC.

This chain uses TRBV25-1 with TRBJ1-1, with D perhaps TRBD1 (6 bases). The CDR3 spans 15 residues. Germline V gene lookup returns CDR1 MGHDK and CDR2 SYGVNS. Trimming left V 3 bases short and J 3 bases short, with 14 bases between. The CDR3 region is CASSETGEGYTEAFF. The CDR3, as DNA: TGTGCCAGCAGTGAGACAGGAGAAGGATACACTGAAGCTTTCTTT.

The J gene is TRBJ2-7, the V gene TRBV27; no firm D call. V was shortened by 6 bases and J by 3 bases, with 21 bases between the two germline ends. CDR3 length equals 16 residues. CDR1 MNHEY and CDR2 SMNVEV come from the germline V gene (reference sequence). CDR3 region: CASSTTTASVFYEQYF. The CDR3 region has the DNA TGTGCCAGCAGCACTACTACAGCTTCGGTTTTCTACGAGCAGTACTTC.

The V gene is TRBV27, the J gene TRBJ2-5; D not resolved. Trimming took off 4 bases at V and 5 bases at J, with 14 bases between the two ends. CDR1 and CDR2 (germline): MNHEY, SMNVEV (reference sequence). The CDR3 extends over 14 amino acids. The CDR3 loop is CASSSQSVLETQYF. CDR3 in DNA: TGTGCCAGCAGTTCTCAGAGTGTTTTGGAGACCCAGTACTTC.

The chain uses TRBV27 and TRBJ2-2; D gene uncertain. This CDR3 spans 13 amino acids. CDR1 is MNHEY, CDR2 SMNVEV, per germline (reference sequence). V lost 6 bases and J lost 6, with 11 bases in between. The CDR3 is CASSKWGSGELFF. The CDR3 DNA sequence: TGTGCCAGCAGCAAATGGGGATCCGGGGAGCTGTTTTTT.

This chain connects TRBV11-3 to TRBJ2-3; no definite D call. V dropped 1 base and J dropped 4 bases, with 15 bases sitting between them. Germline V gene data show CDR1 as SGHNT and CDR2 as YENEEA. The CDR3 sequence is 16 residues long. The CDR3 nucleotides read TGTGCCAGCAGCTTAGTGGGTGCGTTGATGGCAGATACGCAGTATTTT. Translated, it gives CASSLVGALMADTQYF.

This chain links TRBV30 with TRBJ2-7, with D perhaps matching TRBD2 (5 bases). The CDR3 consists of 16 residues. Looked up from germline, CDR1 is GTSNPN and CDR2 is SVGIG (reference sequence). V gave up 5 bases and J gave up 3 bases, with 23 bases separating them. Here the CDR3 reads CAWEVSPSTSIYEQYF. CDR3 in DNA: TGTGCCTGGGAAGTCTCCCCTTCAACTAGTATCTACGAGCAGTACTTC.

This clonotype was observed a handful of times. The chain has TRBV13 and TRBJ2-7; tentative D call: TRBD2 (5 bases). CDR3 length: 14 amino acids. Trimming shortened V by 5 bases and J by 1 base, and 12 bases separated the two germline ends. Germline V lookup: CDR1 PRHDT, CDR2 FYEKMQ (reference sequence). CDR3 protein: CASSPDGNSYEQYF. CDR3 nucleotides: TGTGCCAGCAGCCCGGACGGGAATTCCTACGAGCAGTACTTC.

V usage is TRBV18 and J usage is TRBJ2-7; possibly TRBD1 for D (6 bases). This CDR3 spans 14 amino acids. Per the germline V gene, CDR1 is KGHSH and CDR2 is LQKENI. Trimming took 3 bases from V and 3 from J, leaving 12 bases between them. DNA for the CDR3: TGTGCCAGCTCACCGCAGGGGAAGGACTACGAGCAGTACTTC. This sequence encodes CASSPQGKDYEQYF. Complete variable domain (other parts from reference TRBV18 and TRBJ2-7): NAGVMQNPRHLVRRRGQEARLRCSPMKGHSHVYWYRQLPEEGLKFMVYLQKENIIDESGMPKERFSAEFPKEGPSILRIQQVVRGDSAAYFCASSPQGKDYEQYFGPGTRLTVT.

This chain joins TRBV28 and TRBJ2-1; D is undetermined. Per germline, CDR1 MDHEN and CDR2 SYDVKM. The CDR3 consists of 10 residues. As DNA, the CDR3 is TGTGTCACCCTCTACAATGAGCAGTTCTTC. Its protein is CVTLYNEQFF.

The chain uses TRBV10-3 and TRBJ2-3; TRBD2 aligns across 12 bases. The J segment lost 1 base and the V segment lost 7 bases, leaving 6 bases of the junction unmatched. The CDR3 runs 16 residues. The germline gives CDR1 ENHRY, CDR2 SYGVKD. CDR3 amino acids: CAIKEWTSGGTDTQYF. The CDR3 DNA reads as TGTGCCATCAAAGAGTGGACTAGCGGGGGCACAGATACGCAGTATTTT.

The DNA for the CDR3 is TGTGCCAGCATGCCGGCTTCCTACGAGCAGTACTTC. Its protein is CASMPASYEQYF. The V and J genes are TRBV2 and TRBJ2-7; D not resolved. This CDR3 spans 12 amino acids. From germline, CDR1 is SNHLY and CDR2 FYNNEI. V lost 7 bases, J lost 1 base, and 8 bases lay in between.

The gene calls are TRBV7-2 and TRBJ2-1; tentative D call: TRBD1 (5 bases). Germline V CDR1 and CDR2: SGHTA, FQGNSA. Trimming removed 3 bases from V and 8 bases from J, with 11 bases in between. This CDR3 has 13 residues. The DNA of the CDR3 is TGTGCCAGCAGCTTTGGGGCCAGACATGAGCAGTTCTTC. The encoded protein is CASSFGARHEQFF. Complete variable domain (other parts from reference TRBV7-2 and TRBJ2-1): GAGVSQSPSNKVTEKGKDVELRCDPISGHTALYWYRQSLGQGLEFLIYFQGNSAPDKSGLPSDRFSAERTGGSVSTLTIQRTQQEDSAVYLCASSFGARHEQFFGPGTRLTVL.

V gene TRBV20-1 combines with J gene TRBJ1-1; D unresolved. Trimming took 8 bases from V and 1 from J, leaving 8 bases between them. The CDR3 has 11 residues. From germline, CDR1 is DFQATT and CDR2 SNEGSKA (reference sequence). The DNA of the CDR3 is TGCAGTAGAAGAGGGAACACTGAAGCTTTCTTT. It is translated as CSRRGNTEAFF.

This clonotype has more than one count but fewer than ten. The V and J genes are TRBV20-1 and TRBJ2-1, with TRBD2 matching 9 bases. Germline CDR1 is DFQATT and CDR2 is SNEGSKA (reference sequence). There are 14 residues in the CDR3. The trim removed 6 bases at V and 0 bases at J, leaving 3 bases unmatched. The CDR3 coding sequence is TGCAGTGCGCGCGGGGGGGACTCCTACAATGAGCAGTTCTTC. Amino acids: CSARGGDSYNEQFF.

This clonotype was found a few times. This rearrangement joins TRBV2 to TRBJ2-1; TRBD1 is a possible D gene (5 bases). CDR1 SNHLY and CDR2 FYNNEI come from the germline V gene. Between the trimmed V and J ends, which lost 10 bases and 5 bases, there was a span of 15 bases. This CDR3 region has 13 residues. The CDR3, as DNA: TGTGCCACCTACACACAGGTTCACAATGAGCAGTTCTTC. This codes for CATYTQVHNEQFF.

As to this clonotype: Possible read error: a much larger clone is one base away. The chain couples TRBV27 to TRBJ2-1, with D possibly being TRBD1 or TRBD2 (6 bases each). Germline CDR1 reads MNHEY; CDR2 reads SMNVEV (reference sequence). The V gene lost 2 bases and the J gene lost 6 bases, with 11 bases spanning the gap. This CDR3 is built from 14 residues. DNA for the CDR3: TGTGCCAGCAGTTTAAGGGGGACTGTCAATGAGCAGTTCTTC. Its protein product is CASSLRGTVNEQFF.

This clonotype has a handful of counts. The CDR3 loop is CAWSGQEETQYF. The CDR3 DNA is TGTGCCTGGAGCGGACAGGAAGAGACCCAGTACTTC. The chain joins TRBV30 to TRBJ2-5; 7 positions match TRBD1. Germline V gene sequence: CDR1 GTSNPN, CDR2 SVGIG (reference sequence). The CDR3 runs to 12 residues. V dropped 3 bases and J dropped 3; count of bases not matched to a gene: 1.

The chain joins TRBV20-1 to TRBJ1-1, with 9 bases lining up with TRBD1. Losses at the gene ends were 1 base for V and 1 base for J; bases not matched to a gene: 7. The CDR3 runs to 16 residues. Germline V lookup: CDR1 DFQATT, CDR2 SNEGSKA (reference sequence). The CDR3 loop reads CSARADRGLRNTEAFF. The CDR3 DNA follows: TGCAGTGCTAGAGCGGACAGGGGCCTGAGGAACACTGAAGCTTTCTTT.

In this sample, this clonotype turned up a few times. The genes are TRBV20-1 and TRBJ1-6; D is unclear. V lost 0 bases to trimming and J lost 7 bases, with 10 bases between them. The CDR3 extends over 14 amino acids. The germline gives CDR1 DFQATT, CDR2 SNEGSKA (reference sequence). The CDR3 sequence is CSARDGGRNSPLHF. The CDR3 bases are TGCAGTGCTAGAGATGGAGGGAGGAATTCACCCCTCCACTTT.